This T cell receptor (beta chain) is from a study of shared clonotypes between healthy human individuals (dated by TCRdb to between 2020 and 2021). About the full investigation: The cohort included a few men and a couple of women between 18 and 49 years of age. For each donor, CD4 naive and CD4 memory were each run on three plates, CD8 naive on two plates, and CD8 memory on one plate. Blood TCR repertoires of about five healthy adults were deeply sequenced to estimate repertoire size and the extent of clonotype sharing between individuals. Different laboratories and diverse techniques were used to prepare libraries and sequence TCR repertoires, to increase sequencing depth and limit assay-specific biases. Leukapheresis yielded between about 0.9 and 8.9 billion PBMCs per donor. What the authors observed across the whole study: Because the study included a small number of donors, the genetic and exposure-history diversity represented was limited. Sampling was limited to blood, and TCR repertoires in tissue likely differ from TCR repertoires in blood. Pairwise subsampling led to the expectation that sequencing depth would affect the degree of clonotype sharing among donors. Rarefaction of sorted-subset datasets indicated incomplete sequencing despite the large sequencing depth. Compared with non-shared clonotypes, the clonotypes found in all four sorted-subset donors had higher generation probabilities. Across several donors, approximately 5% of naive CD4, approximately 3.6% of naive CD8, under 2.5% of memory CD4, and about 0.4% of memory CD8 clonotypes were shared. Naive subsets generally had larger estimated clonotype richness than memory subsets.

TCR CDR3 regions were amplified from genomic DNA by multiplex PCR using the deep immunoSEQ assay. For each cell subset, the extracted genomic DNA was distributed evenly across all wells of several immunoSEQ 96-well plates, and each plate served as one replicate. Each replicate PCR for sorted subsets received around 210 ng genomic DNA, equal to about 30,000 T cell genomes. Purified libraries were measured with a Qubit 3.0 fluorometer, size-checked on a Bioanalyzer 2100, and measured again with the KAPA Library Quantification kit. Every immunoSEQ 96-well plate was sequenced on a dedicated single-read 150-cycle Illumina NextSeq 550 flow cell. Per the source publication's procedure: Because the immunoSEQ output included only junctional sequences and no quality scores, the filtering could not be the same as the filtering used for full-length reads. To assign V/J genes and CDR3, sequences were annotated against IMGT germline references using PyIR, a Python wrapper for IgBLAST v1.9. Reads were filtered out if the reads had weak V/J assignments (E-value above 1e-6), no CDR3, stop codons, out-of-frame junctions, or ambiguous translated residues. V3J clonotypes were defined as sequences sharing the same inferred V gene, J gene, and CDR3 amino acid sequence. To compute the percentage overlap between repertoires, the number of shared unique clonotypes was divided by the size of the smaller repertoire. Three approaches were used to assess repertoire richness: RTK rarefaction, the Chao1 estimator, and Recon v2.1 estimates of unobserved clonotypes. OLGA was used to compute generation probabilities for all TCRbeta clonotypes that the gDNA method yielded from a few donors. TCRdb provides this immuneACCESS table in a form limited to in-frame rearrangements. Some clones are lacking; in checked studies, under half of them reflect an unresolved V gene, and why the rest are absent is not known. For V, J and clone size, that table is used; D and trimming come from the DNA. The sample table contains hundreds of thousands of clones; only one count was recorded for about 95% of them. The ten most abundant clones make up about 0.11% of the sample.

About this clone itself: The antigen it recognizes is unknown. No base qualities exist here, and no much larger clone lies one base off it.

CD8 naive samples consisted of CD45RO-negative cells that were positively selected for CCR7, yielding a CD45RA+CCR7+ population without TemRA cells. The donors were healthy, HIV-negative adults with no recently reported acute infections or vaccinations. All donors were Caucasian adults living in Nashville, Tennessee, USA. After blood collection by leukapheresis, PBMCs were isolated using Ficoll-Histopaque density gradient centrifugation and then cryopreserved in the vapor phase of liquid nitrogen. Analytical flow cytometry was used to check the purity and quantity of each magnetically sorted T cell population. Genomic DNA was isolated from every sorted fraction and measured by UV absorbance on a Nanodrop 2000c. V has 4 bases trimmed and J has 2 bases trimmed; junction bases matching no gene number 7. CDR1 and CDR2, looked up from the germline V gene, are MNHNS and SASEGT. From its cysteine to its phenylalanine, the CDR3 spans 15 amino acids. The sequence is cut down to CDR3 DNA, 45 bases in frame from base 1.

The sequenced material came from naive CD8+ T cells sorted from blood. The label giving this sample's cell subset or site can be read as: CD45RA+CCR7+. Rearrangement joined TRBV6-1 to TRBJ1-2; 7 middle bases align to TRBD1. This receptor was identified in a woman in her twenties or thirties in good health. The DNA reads TGTGCCAGCAGTGTAACAGGGGAGTGGAACTATGGCTACACCTTC. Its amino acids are CASSVTGEWNYGYTF.